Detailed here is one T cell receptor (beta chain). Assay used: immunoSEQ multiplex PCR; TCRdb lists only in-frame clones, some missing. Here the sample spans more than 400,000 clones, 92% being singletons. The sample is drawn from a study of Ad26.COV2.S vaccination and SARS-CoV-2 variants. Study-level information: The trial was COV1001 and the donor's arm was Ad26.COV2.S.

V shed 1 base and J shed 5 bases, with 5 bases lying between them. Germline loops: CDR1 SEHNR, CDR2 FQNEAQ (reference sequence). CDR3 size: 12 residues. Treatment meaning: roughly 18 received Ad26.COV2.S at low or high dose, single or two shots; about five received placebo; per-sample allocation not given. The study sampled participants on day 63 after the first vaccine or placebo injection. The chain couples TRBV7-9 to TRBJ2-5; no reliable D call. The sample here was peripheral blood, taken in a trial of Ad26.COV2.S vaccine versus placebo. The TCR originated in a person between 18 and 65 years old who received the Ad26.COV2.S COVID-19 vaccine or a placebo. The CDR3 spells CASSLEYETQYF. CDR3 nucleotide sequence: TGTGCCAGCAGCTTAGAGTATGAGACCCAGTACTTC.